These T cell receptor beta chains were read from a single sample in a study of cytomegalovirus exposure and HLA in healthy donors. Profiled with immunoSEQ multiplex PCR; TCRdb holds only in-frame clones, not every one. Found here are around 210,000 clones, 70% to 90% of them singletons; the top ten hold around 0.23%. Material: PBMCs. These receptors were taken from a girl aged 2 to 9 in good health and CMV-seronegative. Each CDR3 is given with its conserved first and last residue. The D gene is left open where the match is weak. Clone size is shown for a subset of rows, as once, few, many or a class of expanded clone.

abundance	d_gene	v_gene	j_gene	CDR3nt	CDR3aa
.	.	TRBV6-1	TRBJ1-5	TGTGCCAGCAGCTCCAGGGAGGGTCAGCCCCAGCATTTT	CASSSREGQPQHF
.	TRBD1	TRBV5-1	TRBJ1-4	TGCGCCAGCAGCCTTGGACAGGGATATGAAAAACTGTTTTTT	CASSLGQGYEKLFF
.	TRBD2	TRBV5-1	TRBJ2-5	TGCGCCAGTGAGCGGGGGGGCGAAGAGACCCAGTACTTC	CASERGGEETQYF
.	TRBD2	TRBV7-7	TRBJ2-1	TGTGCCAGCAGCTCAAAGGCGCTAGCGGGCGACAATGAGCAGTTCTTC	CASSSKALAGDNEQFF
once	TRBD2	TRBV6-4	TRBJ2-1	TGTGCCAGCAGTGACCGACTAGCGGGAGTCAATGAGCAGTTCTTC	CASSDRLAGVNEQFF
.	TRBD2	TRBV11-2	TRBJ2-7	TGTGCCAGCAGCTTAGGCACTAGCGGGACGAATGAGCAGTACTTC	CASSLGTSGTNEQYF
.	TRBD2	TRBV5-1	TRBJ2-5	TGCGCCAGCAGCCCGGGGGGGCTAAGGGAGACCCAGTACTTC	CASSPGGLRETQYF
.	.	TRBV27	TRBJ2-2	TGTGCCAGCCCCCGGACCCCGGACACTCTCTTGCACACCGGGGAGCTGTTTTTT	CASPRTPDTLLHTGELFF
.	TRBD1	TRBV5-4	TRBJ1-2	TGTGCCAGCAGCTTAGGGGGCCAGCCTCTCTATGGCTACACCTTC	CASSLGGQPLYGYTF
.	TRBD1	TRBV5-1	TRBJ2-1	TGCGCCAGCAATTTCGGGACAGGGTACAATGAGCAGTTCTTC	CASNFGTGYNEQFF
few	.	TRBV6-6	TRBJ2-3	TGTGCCAGCCTAGGTACTACTAGCACAGATACGCAGTATTTT	CASLGTTSTDTQYF
.	.	TRBV25-1	TRBJ1-3	TGTGCCAGCAGTGAATTAGGGGACACCATATATTTT	CASSELGDTIYF
.	.	TRBV7-6	TRBJ1-3	TGTGCCAGCAGCTTCGCTACGACAGCCTCTGGAAACACCATATATTTT	CASSFATTASGNTIYF
few	TRBD2	TRBV5-1	TRBJ2-1	TGCGCCAGCAGCCTAGCGGGGGGGAGGAATGAGCAGTTCTTC	CASSLAGGRNEQFF
.	.	TRBV5-1	TRBJ2-3	TGCGCCAGCAGCTTCGGGCTAGCCGAAGATACGCAGTATTTT	CASSFGLAEDTQYF
.	TRBD2	TRBV11-2	TRBJ2-7	TGTGCCAGCAGCTTTGAGCGGGGGGATTACGAGCAGTACTTC	CASSFERGDYEQYF
.	TRBD1	TRBV4-1	TRBJ2-1	TGCGCCAGCAGCCAAGCCGGGACAGCTAATGAGCAGTTCTTC	CASSQAGTANEQFF
once	.	TRBV2	TRBJ2-5	TGTGCCAGCAGCATCAGAGAGACCCAGTACTTC	CASSIRETQYF
once	TRBD2	TRBV5-1	TRBJ2-3	TGCGCCAGCAGCTTAGGGACTAGCGGGGGTGGCACAGATACGCAGTATTTT	CASSLGTSGGGTDTQYF
.	TRBD2	TRBV2	TRBJ2-5	TGTGCCAGCAGGGGACTAGCGGGGGGTGGGGAGACCCAGTACTTC	CASRGLAGGGETQYF
.	.	TRBV6-5	TRBJ1-3	TGTGCCAGCAGTTACTTCGGGGAAGGAACTGGAAACACCATATATTTT	CASSYFGEGTGNTIYF
.	TRBD2	TRBV6-5	TRBJ2-1	TGTGCCAGCAGTTACGGTGCGGGAGTCTACAATGAGCAGTTCTTC	CASSYGAGVYNEQFF
.	TRBD2	TRBV11-2	TRBJ2-1	TGTGCCAGCAGCCTCTTGACTAGCGGGAATTACAATGAGCAGTTCTTC	CASSLLTSGNYNEQFF